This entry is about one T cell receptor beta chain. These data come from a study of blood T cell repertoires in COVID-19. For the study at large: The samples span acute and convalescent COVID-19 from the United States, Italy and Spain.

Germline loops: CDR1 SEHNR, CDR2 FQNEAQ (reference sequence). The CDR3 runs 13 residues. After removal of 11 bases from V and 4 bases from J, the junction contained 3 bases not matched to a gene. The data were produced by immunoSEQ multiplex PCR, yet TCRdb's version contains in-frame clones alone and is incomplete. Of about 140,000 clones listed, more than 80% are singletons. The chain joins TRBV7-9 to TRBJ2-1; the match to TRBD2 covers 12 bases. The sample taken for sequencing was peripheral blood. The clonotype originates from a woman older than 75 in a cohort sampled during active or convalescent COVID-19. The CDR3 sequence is CAGGTSGYNEQFF. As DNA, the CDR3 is TGTGCCGGGGGGACTAGCGGGTACAATGAGCAGTTCTTC.